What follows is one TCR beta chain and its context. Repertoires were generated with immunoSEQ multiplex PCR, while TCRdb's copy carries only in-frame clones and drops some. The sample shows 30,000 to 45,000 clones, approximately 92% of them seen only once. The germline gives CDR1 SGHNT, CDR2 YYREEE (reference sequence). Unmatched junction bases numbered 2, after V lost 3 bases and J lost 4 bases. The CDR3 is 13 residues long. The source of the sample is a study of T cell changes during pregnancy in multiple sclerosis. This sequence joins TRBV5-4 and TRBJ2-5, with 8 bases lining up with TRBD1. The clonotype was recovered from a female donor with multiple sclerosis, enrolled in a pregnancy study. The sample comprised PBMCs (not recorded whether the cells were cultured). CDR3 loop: CASSWTGTETQYF. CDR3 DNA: TGTGCCAGCAGCTGGACAGGGACAGAGACCCAGTACTTC.